Here is one T cell receptor beta chain with its context. Its antigen is not identified. The data were obtained in a study of OX40 agonist ivuxolimab in advanced cancers. Germline V CDR1 and CDR2: SNHLY, FYNNEI. V shed 7 bases and J shed 4 bases, with 13 bases lying between them. The CDR3 consists of 13 residues. The study's findings and limits: Nonresponders, in some cases, also had low normalized T-cell clonal expansion. Both CD4+ and CD8+ T cell populations in blood had undergone clonal expansion by week 6 at 0.1 to 3.0 mg/kg.

Generated by immunoSEQ multiplex PCR, the TCRdb table keeps only in-frame clones and is missing some. This sample yields tens of thousands of clones, of which 85% are seen a single time; under 0.9% belongs to the top ten. A history of autoimmune disease or systemic immunosuppression excluded patients. The sequencing used CD4+ or CD8+ T cells sorted from blood, collected in a trial of the OX40 agonist ivuxolimab. The TCR originated in an adult with an advanced solid tumor such as melanoma, head and neck, liver or kidney cancer. The chain has TRBV2 and TRBJ1-2; no firm D call. This chain's CDR3 is CASKEEPLYGYTF. The CDR3 DNA reads TGTGCCAGCAAGGAGGAGCCCCTCTATGGCTACACCTTC.